This is a list of T cell receptor beta chains from one sample in a study of blood T cell repertoires in COVID-19. Here immunoSEQ multiplex PCR was the method, and the copy in TCRdb shows in-frame clones only, minus some. Among about 62,000 clones, roughly 90% were seen once, and the ten largest hold around 1.3%. The sample was peripheral blood. The origin of the receptors is a woman older than 75 with acute or convalescent COVID-19. The CDR3 runs from the conserved cysteine through the conserved F or W. A D gene is named only where the DNA matches it firmly. Clone size is shown for a subset of rows, as once, few, many or a class of expanded clone.

V,J,D,size,DNA,CDR3
TRBV14,TRBJ2-4,NA,NA,TGTGCCAGCAGCCAGGGGATGGTCCCAAGGGGCAAAAACATTCAGTACTTC,CASSQGMVPRGKNIQYF
TRBV5-1,TRBJ1-2,NA,NA,TGCGCCAGCAGCTTGCCCGGGACAAGGTTAAGAGCTAACTATGGCTACACCTTC,CASSLPGTRLRANYGYTF
TRBV3-1/TRBV3-2,TRBJ2-1,TRBD2,NA,TGTGCCAGCAGCCGGATGCCGCCGGGACTAGCGGGATGGGGGAGCTCCTACAATGAGCAGTTCTTC,CASSRMPPGLAGWGSSYNEQFF
TRBV30,TRBJ1-2,TRBD1,NA,TGTGCCTGGAGTATCAGGGGGCTCTGGTATGGCTACACCTTC,CAWSIRGLWYGYTF
TRBV9,TRBJ1-2,NA,NA,TGTGCCAGCAGCGTAGCTACTAGTGGGAACGGCTACACCTTC,CASSVATSGNGYTF
TRBV2,TRBJ2-1,TRBD2,NA,TGTGCCAGCAGTGATGGGACTAGCGTAAATGAGCAGTTCTTC,CASSDGTSVNEQFF
TRBV19,TRBJ1-1,NA,once,TGTGCCAGTAGTATCCCCTTAGAACAGGGCGGTGAAGCTTTCTTT,CASSIPLEQGGEAFF
TRBV19,TRBJ2-1,TRBD2,NA,TGTGCCAGTAGTTCCTACGGGACTAGCGGGGGGGCAAATGAGCAGTTCTTC,CASSSYGTSGGANEQFF
TRBV9,TRBJ2-2,NA,once,TGTGCCAGCAGCGTTGAGGGATGGGCCGGGGAGCTGTTTTTT,CASSVEGWAGELFF
TRBV3-1/TRBV3-2,TRBJ2-1,TRBD2,NA,TGTGCCACCGGGACTAGCGGGAGCTTTGAGCAGTTCTTC,CATGTSGSFEQFF
TRBV27,TRBJ2-2,TRBD1,NA,TGTGCCAGCAGGTCACTTGGGACAGGGGCGAACACCGGGGAGCTGTTTTTT,CASRSLGTGANTGELFF
TRBV6-5,TRBJ2-7,NA,NA,TGTGCCAGCAGTCTTAGGACAGACTCCTACGAGCAGTACTTC,CASSLRTDSYEQYF
TRBV7-2,TRBJ1-5,NA,NA,TGTGCCAGCAGCTGGGCTGCCTACAATCAGCCCCAGCATTTT,CASSWAAYNQPQHF
TRBV30,TRBJ2-1,NA,NA,TGTGCCTGGAGTGTCGGGAGCTCCTACAATGAGCAGTTCTTC,CAWSVGSSYNEQFF
TRBV30,TRBJ1-5,NA,NA,TGTGCCTCGGGCACAGGGCAACCGCATCAGCCCCAGCATTTT,CASGTGQPHQPQHF
TRBV19,TRBJ2-6,TRBD1,NA,TGTGCCAGTAGTGCAAGGACAGGGGTTGCTGGGGCCAACGTCCTGACTTTC,CASSARTGVAGANVLTF
TRBV30,TRBJ1-2,TRBD1,few,TGTGCCGGGGGAGGGACAGACTATGGCTACACCTTC,CAGGGTDYGYTF
TRBV9,TRBJ2-7,TRBD1,NA,TGTGCCAGCAGCGTAGGAGGGGGCGGCGAGCAGTACTTC,CASSVGGGGEQYF
TRBV6-2/TRBV6-3,TRBJ1-5,TRBD1,NA,TGTGCCAGCAGTTATCCGGGACAGGGTTATAGCAATCAGCCCCAGCATTTT,CASSYPGQGYSNQPQHF
TRBV19,TRBJ1-5,TRBD1,once,TGTGCCAGTAGTGTGACAGGGGGCACGAATCAGCCCCAGCATTTT,CASSVTGGTNQPQHF
TRBV10-3,TRBJ2-2,TRBD2,NA,TGTGCCATCAGTGAGGGACTAGCGGGGGCCCACACCGGGGAGCTGTTTTTT,CAISEGLAGAHTGELFF
TRBV6-5,TRBJ1-2,TRBD1,NA,TGTGCCAGCAGTTACTCGACAGGGGACTATGGCTACACCTTC,CASSYSTGDYGYTF
TRBV27,TRBJ1-2,NA,NA,TGTGCCAGCAGTTTATCGAGAGTGTATGGCTACACCTTC,CASSLSRVYGYTF
TRBV27,TRBJ2-3,NA,NA,TGTGCCAGCAGTGGATCATCCGGGAGCACAGATACGCAGTATTTT,CASSGSSGSTDTQYF
TRBV19,TRBJ1-1,NA,NA,TGTGCCAGTAGTATACAGGGATCCACTGAAGCTTTCTTT,CASSIQGSTEAFF
TRBV2,TRBJ1-6,TRBD1,NA,TGTGCCAGCGAAGGGACAGGAGCATTAACGTCATATTCACCCCTCCACTTT,CASEGTGALTSYSPLHF
TRBV11-2,TRBJ2-5,NA,few,TGTGCCAGCAGCCCTAGTGGGTATAGGGAGGAGACCCAGTACTTC,CASSPSGYREETQYF
TRBV2,TRBJ2-2,NA,NA,TGTGCCAGCAGTATTGCAGGGGTCCCCGGGGAGCTGTTTTTT,CASSIAGVPGELFF
TRBV7-9,TRBJ1-5,NA,NA,TGTGCCAGCAGCGGGGGCGGTAGCAATCAGCCCCAGCATTTT,CASSGGGSNQPQHF
TRBV6-1,TRBJ2-5,NA,NA,TGTGCCAGCAGTGAATGGTGGGTTAGGGGGACCCAGTACTTC,CASSEWWVRGTQYF
TRBV5-1,TRBJ2-2,TRBD1,NA,TGCGCCAGCAGCCGCGACAGGGCAAACACCGGGGAGCTGTTTTTT,CASSRDRANTGELFF
TRBV4-1,TRBJ2-5,NA,NA,TGCGCCAGCACTTCGGGAACACAAGAGACCCAGTACTTC,CASTSGTQETQYF
TRBV29-1,TRBJ2-3,NA,few,TGCAGCGTTGGGTCTAAGATAGATACGCAGTATTTT,CSVGSKIDTQYF
TRBV29-1,TRBJ2-1,NA,once,TGCAGCGCAGGGCTTGGGGGGTACAATGAGCAGTTCTTC,CSAGLGGYNEQFF
TRBV18,TRBJ1-1,NA,NA,TGTGCCAGCTCACCATATGTCGGGGGACGATTAGTTGAAGCTTTCTTT,CASSPYVGGRLVEAFF
TRBV7-2,TRBJ1-1,NA,few,TGTGCCAGCAGCTTCCCGTACACTGAAGCTTTCTTT,CASSFPYTEAFF
TRBV2,TRBJ1-1,TRBD1,NA,TGTGCCAGCAGGGAAACGACAGGGGCGAACACTGAAGCTTTCTTT,CASRETTGANTEAFF
TRBV3-1/TRBV3-2,TRBJ2-3,NA,NA,TGTGCCAGCAGCCGCTACACAGATACGCAGTATTTT,CASSRYTDTQYF
TRBV7-3,TRBJ2-3,NA,NA,TGTGCCAGCAGCTCAAGCAGGGGCTACACAGATACGCAGTATTTT,CASSSSRGYTDTQYF
TRBV7-2,TRBJ2-2,TRBD2,NA,TGTGCCAGCAGAAGCCGATCCGGGGGGGACACCGGGGAGCTGTTTTTT,CASRSRSGGDTGELFF
TRBV7-3,TRBJ1-1,NA,NA,TGTGCCAGCAGCTCCGCGGGTATCGCCACTGAAGCTTTCTTT,CASSSAGIATEAFF
TRBV29-1,TRBJ1-2,NA,NA,TGCAGCGTTGATGGGGGCGGCTACACCTTC,CSVDGGGYTF
TRBV7-3,TRBJ2-1,NA,NA,TGTGCCAGCAGCTCCCGACCGGAGGAGCAGTTCTTC,CASSSRPEEQFF
TRBV19,TRBJ2-2,NA,NA,TGTGCCAGCCAGGAACGAAATAAAGCCGGGGAGCTGTTTTTT,CASQERNKAGELFF
TRBV19,TRBJ2-2,TRBD1,once,TGTGCCAGTAGTACCGGACAGGGGGGTTCTGTGGAGCTGTTTTTT,CASSTGQGGSVELFF
TRBV19,TRBJ2-1,NA,NA,TGTGCCAGTAGTATAGGGAGGGGTTACAATGAGCAGTTCTTC,CASSIGRGYNEQFF
TRBV3-1/TRBV3-2,TRBJ1-2,NA,NA,TGTGCCAGCACCGGGTACAAGGCGGGCTATGGCTACACCTTC,CASTGYKAGYGYTF
TRBV2,TRBJ2-2,TRBD1,NA,TGTGCCAGCAGCGCCGGGACAGGGAACACCGGGGAGCTGTTTTTT,CASSAGTGNTGELFF
TRBV6-5,TRBJ2-7,TRBD2,NA,TGTGCCAGCAGTCGGGGGACTAGCGGGATGTACGAGCAGTACTTC,CASSRGTSGMYEQYF
TRBV3-1/TRBV3-2,TRBJ1-3,NA,NA,TGTGCCAGCAGCCAACGGACATCGCCCGCTGGAAACACCATATATTTT,CASSQRTSPAGNTIYF
TRBV4-3,TRBJ2-7,NA,NA,TGCGCCTCCGCGGGACCCCCAACCTACGAGCAGTACTTC,CASAGPPTYEQYF
TRBV7-3,TRBJ2-1,TRBD2,NA,TGTGCCAGCAGCCCTAGGGTGGCTAGCGGTTACAATGAGCAGTTCTTC,CASSPRVASGYNEQFF
TRBV19,TRBJ1-5,NA,NA,TGTGCCAGTAGTATAGACAGGGATCGAAAGCCCCAGCATTTT,CASSIDRDRKPQHF
TRBV29-1,TRBJ2-7,TRBD1,NA,TGCAGCGTTGAAGGACAGGGACCTCCCTACGAGCAGTACTTC,CSVEGQGPPYEQYF
TRBV11-2,TRBJ1-1,NA,once,TGTGCCAGCAGCCCCAGGCGTAGGCCGGGGGGTGCGGCTGAAGCTTTCTTT,CASSPRRRPGGAAEAFF
TRBV4-2,TRBJ1-5,NA,NA,TGTGCCAGCAGCCAAGATGGAGGTGGGGATCAGCCCCAGCATTTT,CASSQDGGGDQPQHF
TRBV5-5,TRBJ2-1,NA,NA,TGTGCCAGCAGCTTGCAACAGGGATCTAGTGAGCAGTTCTTC,CASSLQQGSSEQFF
TRBV3-1/TRBV3-2,TRBJ2-5,NA,NA,TGTGCCAGCAGCTTTCCCGAAGGGGTTAGGGAGACCCAGTACTTC,CASSFPEGVRETQYF